This T cell receptor beta chain was recovered during a study of T cell responses to AZD1222 COVID-19 vaccine. Study outcomes and limitations: Receipt of two AZD1222 doses was followed by a rise in Spike-specific TCR breadth and depth. There were repertoire samples only from the period after the peak T cell response.

Remarks on this clone: The antigen is not known.

Sequencing used immunoSEQ multiplex PCR; TCRdb keeps in-frame clones, though not all of them. The profile covers approximately 91,000 clones, with about 88% appearing a single time and about an eighth taken by the ten largest. CDR3 size: 15 residues. CDR1 SGHRS and CDR2 YFSETQ come from the germline V gene. Trimming took 2 bases from V and 2 from J; bases not matched to a gene: 3. The rearrangement joins TRBV5-1 to TRBJ2-3; 9 bases align to TRBD2. The sample consisted of peripheral blood, taken on day 0 of AZD1222 vaccination. The clonotype originates from an adult in good health. The CDR3 sequence: CASSLERGDTDTQYF. In DNA form, the CDR3 reads TGCGCCAGCAGCTTAGAGCGGGGGGACACAGATACGCAGTATTTT.